The clone carrying this T cell receptor (beta chain) has a count of ten or more. This sample stems from a study of CD8+CD57+ T cells in acquired aplastic anemia. Profiles of TCR beta VDJ and CDR3 were generated from a genomic DNA template. TCRdb ran MiXCR on the reads and lists one entry per CDR3 protein. The sample includes around 430,000 distinct CDR3 sequences, around 30% of them seen just once. Before being chosen for sequencing, patients had shown CD8+CD57+ cell expansion by flow cytometry. The TCR sequence derives from a human donor with aplastic anemia. Sequencing was carried out using sorted CD4+, CD8+, or CD8+CD57+ T cells (not recorded which) from PBMCs.

CDR3 coding DNA: TGCAGTGCTAGAGATCGGGACAGGGTTTACGAGCAGTACTTC. It codes for CSARDRDRVYEQYF. The rearrangement links TRBV20-1 to TRBJ2-7, with 9 bases identical to TRBD1. CDR1 DFQATT and CDR2 SNEGSKA come from the germline V gene (reference sequence). CDR3 length: 14 amino acids. The V and J ends lost 0 bases and 4 bases, in that order; junction bases with no gene match: 4.